The 5 T cell receptor beta chains listed next were all sequenced from one sample in a study of OX40 agonist ivuxolimab in advanced cancers. Produced via immunoSEQ multiplex PCR; TCRdb's table is partial and in-frame only. Here the sample spans tens of thousands of clones, less than 95% being singletons. The starting material was CD4+ or CD8+ T cells sorted from blood, obtained in a trial of the OX40 agonist ivuxolimab. These receptors came from an adult with an advanced solid tumor such as melanoma, head and neck, liver or kidney cancer.

The rearrangement joins TRBV5-1 to TRBJ2-2; tentatively, D is TRBD2 (6 bases). This CDR3 spans 16 amino acids. V lost 4 bases and J 3 bases, leaving 16 bases between the germline ends. Per the germline V gene, CDR1 is SGHRS and CDR2 is YFSETQ. The DNA of the CDR3 is TGCGCCAGCAGCCCTCCGGGGCGGGAAGACACCGGGGAGCTGTTTTTT. It is translated as CASSPPGREDTGELFF. Drawing the rest from reference TRBV5-1 and TRBJ2-2, the complete variable domain is KAGVTQTPRYLIKTRGQQVTLSCSPISGHRSVSWYQQTPGQGLQFLFEYFSETQRNKGNFPGRFSGRQFSNSRSEMNVSTLELGDSALYLCASSPPGREDTGELFFGEGSRLTVL.

The chain is built from TRBV4-1 and TRBJ1-2; weak D call: TRBD1 (5 bases). V shed 1 base and J shed 6 bases, with 24 bases lying between them. The germline V gene encodes CDR1 MGHRA and CDR2 YSYEKL. This CDR3 comprises 18 residues. In DNA, the CDR3 is TGCGCCAGCAGCCAAGGAATCTCAGGGTGGAGGGATTCTCATGGCTACACCTTC. It codes for CASSQGISGWRDSHGYTF.

The chain joins TRBV28 to TRBJ1-6; D remains ambiguous. The germline V gene encodes CDR1 MDHEN and CDR2 SYDVKM. The CDR3 covers 14 residues. Trimming stripped 5 bases from V and 8 bases from J, with 13 bases between. This CDR3 reads CASSPRPGDSPLHF. The CDR3 DNA sequence: TGTGCCAGCAGTCCTCGACCTGGTGATTCACCCCTCCACTTT.

V is TRBV11-3 and J is TRBJ2-3; D remains unclear. From germline, CDR1 is SGHNT and CDR2 YENEEA. V was clipped by 0 bases and J by 5 bases, with 6 bases between them. This CDR3 comprises 13 residues. As DNA, the CDR3 is TGTGCCAGCAGCTTAGATTGGGGAGATACGCAGTATTTT. Amino acid sequence: CASSLDWGDTQYF.

V is TRBV7-2 and J is TRBJ1-2; TRBD1 matches at 7 bases. Germline values: CDR1 SGHTA, CDR2 FQGNSA. With 5 bases clipped from V and 8 bases from J, the junction kept 8 bases outside the gene matches. The CDR3 has 13 amino acids. The CDR3: CASSPNGGQGYTF. The CDR3 coding sequence is TGTGCCAGCAGCCCGAATGGGGGACAGGGCTACACCTTC.